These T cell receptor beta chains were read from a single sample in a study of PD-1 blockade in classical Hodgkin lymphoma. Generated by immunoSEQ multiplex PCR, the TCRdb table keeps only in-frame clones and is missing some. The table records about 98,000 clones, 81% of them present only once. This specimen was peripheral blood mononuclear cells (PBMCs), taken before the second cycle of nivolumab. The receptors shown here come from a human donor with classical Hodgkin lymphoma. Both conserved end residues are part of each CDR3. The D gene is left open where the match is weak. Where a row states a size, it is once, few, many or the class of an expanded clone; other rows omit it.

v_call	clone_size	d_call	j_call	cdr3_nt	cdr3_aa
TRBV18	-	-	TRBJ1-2	TGTGCCAGCTCACCAGGGGGGGAGTTGAAAGGCTACACCTTC	CASSPGGELKGYTF
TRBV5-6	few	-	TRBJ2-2	TGTGCCAGCACCCTGGTAGGAGGGGGCGGCGGGGAGCTGTTTTTT	CASTLVGGGGGELFF
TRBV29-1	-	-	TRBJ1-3	TGCAGCGTTGCCGCGACTAGCGGAAACACCATATATTTT	CSVAATSGNTIYF
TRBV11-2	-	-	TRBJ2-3	TGTGCCAGCAGCTCCACGAAAGCCGGCGGGGATACGCAGTATTTT	CASSSTKAGGDTQYF
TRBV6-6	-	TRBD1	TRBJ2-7	TGTGCCAGCAGTTACTCGGCAGGGGGTCCCTACGAGCAGTACTTC	CASSYSAGGPYEQYF
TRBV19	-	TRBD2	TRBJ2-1	TGTGCCAGTAGTATCCCTAGCGGGAGGAGCAATGAGCAGTTCTTC	CASSIPSGRSNEQFF
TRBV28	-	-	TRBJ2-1	TGTGCCAGCAGTAGCGAGGGGATGACCGATGAGCAGTTCTTC	CASSSEGMTDEQFF
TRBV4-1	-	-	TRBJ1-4	TGCGCCAGCAGCCAAGGGATGGGGGGGGGAGAAAAACTGTTTTTT	CASSQGMGGGEKLFF
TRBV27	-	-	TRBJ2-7	TGTGCCAGCAGTTGGGACCACGAGCAGTACTTC	CASSWDHEQYF
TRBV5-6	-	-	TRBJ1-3	TGTGCCGGCGGAGACAGGCACTCTGGAAACACCATATATTTT	CAGGDRHSGNTIYF
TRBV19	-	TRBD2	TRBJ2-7	TGTGCCAGTAGCTCGACTAGCGCCCACGAGCAGTACTTC	CASSSTSAHEQYF
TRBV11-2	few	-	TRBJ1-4	TGTGCCAGCAGCCCCCGTGGGGGAAAACTGTTTTTT	CASSPRGGKLFF
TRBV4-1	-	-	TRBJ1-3	TGCGCCAGCAGCCAAGAAGGAAACAGGGTTTTAGGGGGAAACACCATATATTTT	CASSQEGNRVLGGNTIYF
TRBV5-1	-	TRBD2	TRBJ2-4	TGCGCCAGCAGCTTGAGCGGGAGTATCCAAAACATTCAGTACTTC	CASSLSGSIQNIQYF
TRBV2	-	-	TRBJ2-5	TGTGCCAGCAGTGACTTGGGCAGATTCGTGGAGACCCAGTACTTC	CASSDLGRFVETQYF
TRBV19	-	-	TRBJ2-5	TGTGCCAGTAGTATAGGATCGACTAGACCGGGAAGGGAGACCCAGTACTTC	CASSIGSTRPGRETQYF
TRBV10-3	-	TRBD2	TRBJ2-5	TGTGCCATCAGTGAGTCCGTAGCGGGAGGCCAAGAGACCCAGTACTTC	CAISESVAGGQETQYF
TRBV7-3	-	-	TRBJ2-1	TGTGCCAGCAGCTTAATGCCAGCCTACAATGAGCAGTTCTTC	CASSLMPAYNEQFF
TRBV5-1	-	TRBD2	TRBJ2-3	TGCGCCAGCGTTGCGGGAGGCGCCACAGATACGCAGTATTTT	CASVAGGATDTQYF
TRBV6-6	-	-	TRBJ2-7	TGTGCCACCAGGACGGGGTCCTACGAGCAGTACTTC	CATRTGSYEQYF